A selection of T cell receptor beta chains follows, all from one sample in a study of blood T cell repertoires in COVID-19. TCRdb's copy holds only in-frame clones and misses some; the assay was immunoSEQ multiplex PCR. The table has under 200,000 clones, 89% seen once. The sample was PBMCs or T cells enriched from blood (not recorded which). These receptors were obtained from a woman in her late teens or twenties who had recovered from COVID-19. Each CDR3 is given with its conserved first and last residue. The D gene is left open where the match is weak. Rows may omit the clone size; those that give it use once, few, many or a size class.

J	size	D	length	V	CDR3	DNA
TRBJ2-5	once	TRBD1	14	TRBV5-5	CASSITGGRETQYF	TGTGCCAGCAGCATCACAGGGGGCAGGGAGACCCAGTACTTC
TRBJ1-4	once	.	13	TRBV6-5	CASSYGRDEKLFF	TGTGCCAGCAGTTACGGGCGCGATGAAAAACTGTTTTTT
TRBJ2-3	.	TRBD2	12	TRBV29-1	CSVESGADTQYF	TGCAGCGTTGAGAGCGGGGCAGATACGCAGTATTTT
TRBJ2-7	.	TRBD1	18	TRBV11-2	CASSLEPLQGGVLYEQYF	TGTGCCAGCAGCTTAGAGCCCCTACAGGGGGGAGTGCTATACGAGCAGTACTTC
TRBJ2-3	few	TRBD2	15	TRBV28	CASSRILAGANTQYF	TGTGCCAGCAGTCGAATACTAGCGGGGGCGAACACGCAGTATTTT
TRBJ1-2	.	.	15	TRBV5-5	CASSLALGGAEGYTF	TGTGCCAGCAGCTTGGCGTTAGGGGGGGCCGAGGGCTACACCTTC
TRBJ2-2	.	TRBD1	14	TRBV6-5	CASSPDRVAGELFF	TGTGCCAGCAGTCCCGACAGGGTGGCCGGGGAGCTGTTTTTT
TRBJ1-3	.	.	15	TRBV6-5	CASSLLRGSGNTIYF	TGTGCCAGCAGTTTACTCCGGGGGTCTGGAAACACCATATATTTT
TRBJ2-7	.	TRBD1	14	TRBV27	CASSLTGVGYEQYF	TGTGCCAGCAGTTTAACAGGGGTGGGCTACGAGCAGTACTTC
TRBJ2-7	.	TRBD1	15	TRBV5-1	CASSAGQGARSEQYF	TGCGCCAGCAGCGCAGGACAGGGGGCGCGCTCGGAGCAGTACTTC
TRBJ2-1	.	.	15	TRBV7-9	CASSLARTAYNEQFF	TGTGCCAGCAGCTTAGCGCGGACAGCCTACAATGAGCAGTTCTTC
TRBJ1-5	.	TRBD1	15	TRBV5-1	CASSLAGGMGQPQHF	TGCGCCAGCAGCTTAGCAGGGGGCATGGGACAGCCCCAGCATTTT
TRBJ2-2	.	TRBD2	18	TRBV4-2	CASSQVGRLAGDTGELFF	TGTGCCAGCAGCCAAGTGGGGCGACTAGCGGGGGACACCGGGGAGCTGTTTTTT
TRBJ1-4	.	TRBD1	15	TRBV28	CASLTGPVTNEKLFF	TGTGCCAGCCTGACAGGGCCTGTCACTAATGAAAAACTGTTTTTT
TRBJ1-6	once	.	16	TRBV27	CASSLFPDSQNSPLHF	TGTGCCAGCAGTTTATTCCCCGACAGCCAGAATTCACCCCTCCACTTT
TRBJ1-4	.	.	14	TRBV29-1	CSVESPGANEKLFF	TGCAGCGTTGAGTCTCCAGGGGCTAATGAAAAACTGTTTTTT
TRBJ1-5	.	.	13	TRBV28	CASNVRAFQPQHF	TGTGCCAGCAATGTGCGGGCCTTTCAGCCCCAGCATTTT
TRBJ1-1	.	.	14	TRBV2	CASSEQGLNTEAFF	TGTGCCAGCAGTGAACAGGGGCTAAACACTGAAGCTTTCTTT
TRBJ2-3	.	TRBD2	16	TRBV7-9	CASSPTRGGNTDTQYF	TGTGCCAGCAGCCCGACGCGGGGGGGAAACACAGATACGCAGTATTTT
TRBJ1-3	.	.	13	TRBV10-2	CASSEGAGNTIYF	TGCGCCAGCAGTGAGGGGGCAGGAAACACCATATATTTT
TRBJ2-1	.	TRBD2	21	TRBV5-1	CASSLNHDGLAGGRSYNEQFF	TGCGCCAGCAGCTTAAACCACGACGGACTAGCGGGGGGCCGTTCCTACAATGAGCAGTTCTTC
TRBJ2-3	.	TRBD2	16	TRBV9	CASSVAGGASADTQYF	TGTGCCAGCAGCGTAGCCGGGGGGGCCTCTGCAGATACGCAGTATTTT
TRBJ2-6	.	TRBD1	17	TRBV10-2	CASSDETGGNGANVLTF	TGCGCCAGCAGTGACGAGACAGGGGGCAATGGGGCCAACGTCCTGACTTTC
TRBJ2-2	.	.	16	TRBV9	CASSVASGYNTGELFF	TGTGCCAGCAGCGTAGCTTCAGGGTATAACACCGGGGAGCTGTTTTTT
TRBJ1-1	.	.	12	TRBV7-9	CASSLARSEAFF	TGTGCCAGCAGCTTAGCGAGGAGTGAAGCTTTCTTT
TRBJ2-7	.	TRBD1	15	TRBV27	CASSERTGGIYEQYF	TGTGCCAGCAGTGAACGGACAGGGGGAATCTACGAGCAGTACTTC
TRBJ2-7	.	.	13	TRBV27	CASGWRGMDEQYF	TGTGCCAGCGGATGGAGGGGTATGGACGAGCAGTACTTC
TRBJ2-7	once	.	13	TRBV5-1	CASSWGTGDEQYF	TGCGCCAGCAGCTGGGGGACGGGAGACGAGCAGTACTTC
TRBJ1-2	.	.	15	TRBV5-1	CASRQADSLRSGYTF	TGCGCCAGCAGGCAAGCTGACAGTCTTCGAAGTGGCTACACCTTC
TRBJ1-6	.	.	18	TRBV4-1	CASSQEARWGAKDSPLHF	TGCGCCAGCAGCCAAGAAGCGAGATGGGGAGCGAAAGATTCACCCCTCCACTTT
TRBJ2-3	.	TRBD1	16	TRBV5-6	CASSSRSTGFTDTQYF	TGTGCCAGCAGCTCCCGTTCGACAGGGTTTACAGATACGCAGTATTTT
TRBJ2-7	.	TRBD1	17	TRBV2	CASRGEMGQPRSYEQYF	TGTGCCAGCAGGGGGGAGATGGGACAGCCGCGTAGCTACGAGCAGTACTTC
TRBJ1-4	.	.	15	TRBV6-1	CASSEQVGGVEKLFF	TGTGCCAGCAGTGAACAGGTCGGTGGTGTTGAAAAACTGTTTTTT